One and the same sample provided the 3 T cell receptor beta chains below, sequenced in a study of tumor-infiltrating lymphocytes in primary liver carcinoma. Scientists recovered RNA and DNA together from roughly 20-30 mg of unsorted bulk tissue. Starting from around 0.45 ug of total RNA, TCR beta cDNA was produced with a primer in the constant region. TCR beta libraries came from three nested multiplex PCR rounds using slightly modified ARM-PCR. Rounds one and two of PCR, each of 10 cycles, were primed with TRBV1-TRBV30 forward primers and a C-beta reverse primer. Each CDR3 protein gets one entry after TCRdb re-called the multiplex PCR reads with MiXCR. This sample carries roughly 190,000 distinct CDR3 sequences, 85% of them seen once, and the ten largest clones take roughly 18%. Sequencing was performed on tumor tissue from primary liver carcinoma. The receptors stem from a man aged 35 to 55 with primary liver carcinoma and hepatitis B virus infection.

The genes are TRBV28 and TRBJ2-4; tentative D call: TRBD2 (5 bases). Trimming removed 4 bases at V and 11 bases at J, with 9 bases between. The CDR3 loop spans 11 amino acids. Germline V gene data show CDR1 as MDHEN and CDR2 as SYDVKM. The CDR3 DNA is TGTGCCAGCAGTTCGGTACTAGTTCAGTACTTC. Its protein product is CASSSVLVQYF.

This clonotype was detected once. The chain is built from TRBV5-1 and TRBJ1-4; TRBD1 is a possible D gene (5 bases). This CDR3 is built from 15 residues. With 0 bases removed from V and 7 bases from J, the gap between germline ends came to 13 bases. Germline loops: CDR1 SGHRS, CDR2 YFSETQ. Here the CDR3 reads CASSLDPGLREKLFF. The CDR3 DNA sequence: TGCGCCAGCAGCTTGGATCCGGGACTGCGTGAAAAACTGTTTTTT. Full variable domain (missing parts from reference TRBV5-1 and TRBJ1-4): KAGVTQTPRYLIKTRGQQVTLSCSPISGHRSVSWYQQTPGQGLQFLFEYFSETQRNKGNFPGRFSGRQFSNSRSEMNVSTLELGDSALYLCASSLDPGLREKLFFGSGTQLSVL.

This clonotype has only one observation. One end of the junction does not line up with germline, which may come from a read error. This chain links TRBV4-2 with TRBJ1-2, with D maybe TRBD1 (5 bases). Germline V gene sequence: CDR1 LGHNA, CDR2 YNFKEQ. The CDR3 totals 11 residues. The CDR3 spells CATSPTEGYTF. CDR3 sequence (DNA): TGTGCCACCAGCCCGACAGAGGGCTACACCTTC.